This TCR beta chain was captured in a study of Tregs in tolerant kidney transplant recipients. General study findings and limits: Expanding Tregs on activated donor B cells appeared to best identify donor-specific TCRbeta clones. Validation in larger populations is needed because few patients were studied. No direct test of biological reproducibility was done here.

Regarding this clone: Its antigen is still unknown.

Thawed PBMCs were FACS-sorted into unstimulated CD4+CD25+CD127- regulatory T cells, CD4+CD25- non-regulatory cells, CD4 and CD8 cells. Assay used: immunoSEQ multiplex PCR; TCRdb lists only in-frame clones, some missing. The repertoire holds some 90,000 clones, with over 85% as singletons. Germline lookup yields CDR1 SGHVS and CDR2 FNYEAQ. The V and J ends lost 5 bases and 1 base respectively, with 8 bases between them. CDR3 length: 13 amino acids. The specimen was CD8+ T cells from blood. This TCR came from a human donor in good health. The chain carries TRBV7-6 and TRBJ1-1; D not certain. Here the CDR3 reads CASSTRQNTEAFF. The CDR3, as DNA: TGTGCCAGCAGCACTAGACAGAACACTGAAGCTTTCTTT.